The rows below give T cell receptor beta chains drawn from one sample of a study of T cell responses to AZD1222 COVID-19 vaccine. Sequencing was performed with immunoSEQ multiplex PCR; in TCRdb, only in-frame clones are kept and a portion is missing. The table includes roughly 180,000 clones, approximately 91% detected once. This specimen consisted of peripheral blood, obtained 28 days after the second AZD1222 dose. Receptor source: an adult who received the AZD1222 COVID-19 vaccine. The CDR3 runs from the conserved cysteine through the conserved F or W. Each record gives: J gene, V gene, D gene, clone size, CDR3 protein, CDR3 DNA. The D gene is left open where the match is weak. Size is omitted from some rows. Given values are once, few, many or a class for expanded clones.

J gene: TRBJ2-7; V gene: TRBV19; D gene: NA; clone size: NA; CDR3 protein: CASSIGGGPTYEQYF; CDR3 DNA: TGTGCCAGTAGTATAGGTGGGGGTCCCACCTACGAGCAGTACTTC
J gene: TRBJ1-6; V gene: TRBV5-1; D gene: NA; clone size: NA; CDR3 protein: CASSLAVRGYSPLHF; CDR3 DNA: TGCGCCAGCAGCTTGGCGGTCAGGGGTTATTCACCCCTCCACTTT
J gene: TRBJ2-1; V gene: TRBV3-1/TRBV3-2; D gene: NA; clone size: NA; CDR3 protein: CASSRGWGQFF; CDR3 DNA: TGTGCCAGCAGCCGGGGCTGGGGCCAGTTCTTC
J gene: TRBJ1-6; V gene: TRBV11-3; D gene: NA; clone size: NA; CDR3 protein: CASSRWAGSPLHF; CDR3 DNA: TGTGCCAGCAGCCGTTGGGCTGGTTCACCCCTCCACTTT
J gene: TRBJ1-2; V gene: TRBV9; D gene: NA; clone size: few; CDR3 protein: CASSVVWAIGYTF; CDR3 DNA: TGTGCCAGCAGCGTAGTATGGGCTATTGGCTACACCTTC
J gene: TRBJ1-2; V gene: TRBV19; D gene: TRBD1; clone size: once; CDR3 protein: CASNRDRGHYGYTF; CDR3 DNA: TGTGCCAGTAATCGGGACAGGGGACACTATGGCTACACCTTC
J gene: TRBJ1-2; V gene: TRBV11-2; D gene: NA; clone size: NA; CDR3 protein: CASSLIQGRGYGYTF; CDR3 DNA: TGTGCCAGCAGCTTAATCCAGGGGAGGGGGTATGGCTACACCTTC
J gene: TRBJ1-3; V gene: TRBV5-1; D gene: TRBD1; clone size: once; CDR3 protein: CASSLTGTGFGNTIYF; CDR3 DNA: TGCGCCAGCAGCTTGACCGGGACAGGGTTCGGAAACACCATATATTTT
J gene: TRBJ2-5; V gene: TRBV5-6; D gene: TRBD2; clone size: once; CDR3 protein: CASSQAGGQETQYF; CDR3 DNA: TGTGCCAGCAGCCAAGCGGGGGGGCAAGAGACCCAGTACTTC
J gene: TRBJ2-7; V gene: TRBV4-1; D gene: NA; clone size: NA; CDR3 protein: CASSQIGPRSEQYF; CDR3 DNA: TGCGCCAGCAGCCAAATAGGGCCCCGCAGCGAGCAGTACTTC
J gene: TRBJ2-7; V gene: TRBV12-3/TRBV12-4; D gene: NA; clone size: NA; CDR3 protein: CASSLVDAYEQYF; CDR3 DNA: TGTGCCAGCAGTTTGGTGGATGCCTACGAGCAGTACTTC
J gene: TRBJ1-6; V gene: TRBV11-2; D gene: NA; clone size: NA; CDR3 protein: CASSPGGASSYNSPLHF; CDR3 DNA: TGTGCCAGCAGCCCAGGAGGGGCCAGCTCCTATAATTCACCCCTCCACTTT
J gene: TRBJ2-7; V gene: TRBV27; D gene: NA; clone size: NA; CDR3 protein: CASSAEGRSYEQYF; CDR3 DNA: TGTGCCAGCAGTGCCGAGGGTCGCTCCTACGAGCAGTACTTC
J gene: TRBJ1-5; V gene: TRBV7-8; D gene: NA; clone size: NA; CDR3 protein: CASSLVRGPNQPQHF; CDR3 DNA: TGTGCCAGCAGCTTAGTTAGGGGACCTAATCAGCCCCAGCATTTT
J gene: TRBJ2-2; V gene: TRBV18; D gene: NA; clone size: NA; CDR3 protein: CASSPSNTGELFF; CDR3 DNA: TGTGCCAGCTCACCCTCGAACACCGGGGAGCTGTTTTTT
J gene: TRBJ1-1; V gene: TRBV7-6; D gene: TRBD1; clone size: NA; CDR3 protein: CASSRDSEIRSEAFF; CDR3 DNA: TGTGCCAGCAGCCGGGACAGCGAGATCCGATCTGAAGCTTTCTTT
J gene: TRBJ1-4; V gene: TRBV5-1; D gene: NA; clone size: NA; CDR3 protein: CASSFGPMGNEKLFF; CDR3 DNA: TGCGCCAGCAGCTTCGGCCCCATGGGAAATGAAAAACTGTTTTTT
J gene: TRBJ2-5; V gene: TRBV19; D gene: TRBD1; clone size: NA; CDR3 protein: CASRNRDRGRETQYF; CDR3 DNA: TGTGCCAGTAGGAACCGGGACAGGGGGCGGGAGACCCAGTACTTC
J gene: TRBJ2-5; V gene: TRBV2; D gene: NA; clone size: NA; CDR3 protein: CASTASQETQYF; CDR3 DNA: TGTGCCAGCACGGCGTCCCAAGAGACCCAGTACTTC
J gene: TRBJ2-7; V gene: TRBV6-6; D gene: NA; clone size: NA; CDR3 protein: CASSYLGPSTPEQYF; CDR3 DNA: TGTGCCAGCAGTTACTTGGGGCCATCAACCCCGGAGCAGTACTTC
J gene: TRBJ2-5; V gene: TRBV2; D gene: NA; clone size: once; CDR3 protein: CASSRDYARRETQYF; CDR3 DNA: TGTGCCAGCAGTAGGGATTACGCAAGAAGAGAGACCCAGTACTTC
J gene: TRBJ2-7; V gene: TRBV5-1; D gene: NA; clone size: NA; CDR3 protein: CASSQGPNGRDEQYF; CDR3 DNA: TGCGCCAGCAGCCAAGGACCAAACGGTCGGGACGAGCAGTACTTC
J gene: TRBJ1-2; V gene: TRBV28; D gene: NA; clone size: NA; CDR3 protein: CASSLSEESYGYTF; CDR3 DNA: TGTGCCAGCAGTTTATCTGAGGAATCCTATGGCTACACCTTC
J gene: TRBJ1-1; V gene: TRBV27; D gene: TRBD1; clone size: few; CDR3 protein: CASSRQGVTEAFF; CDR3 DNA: TGTGCCAGCAGTCGACAGGGGGTAACTGAAGCTTTCTTT
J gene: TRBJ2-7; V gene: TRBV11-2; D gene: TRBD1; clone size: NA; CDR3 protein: CASSSYGQGSGAPYEQYF; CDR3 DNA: TGTGCCAGCAGCTCTTATGGACAGGGGTCCGGGGCCCCCTACGAGCAGTACTTC
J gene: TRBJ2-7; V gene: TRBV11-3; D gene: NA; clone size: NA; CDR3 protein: CASSRGEAYEQYF; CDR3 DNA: TGTGCCAGCAGCCGCGGGGAAGCCTACGAGCAGTACTTC
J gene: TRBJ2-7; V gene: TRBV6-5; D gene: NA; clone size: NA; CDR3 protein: CASTAGNSYEQYF; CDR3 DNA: TGTGCCAGCACAGCGGGCAACTCCTACGAGCAGTACTTC
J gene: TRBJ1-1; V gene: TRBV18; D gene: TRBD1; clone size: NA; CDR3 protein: CASSPGQGHTEAFF; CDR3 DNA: TGTGCCAGCTCACCAGGACAGGGGCACACTGAAGCTTTCTTT
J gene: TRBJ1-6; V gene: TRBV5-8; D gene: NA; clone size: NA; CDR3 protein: CASSLGVTAGLPPLHF; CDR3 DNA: TGTGCCAGCAGCTTGGGGGTGACAGCTGGACTGCCACCCCTCCACTTT
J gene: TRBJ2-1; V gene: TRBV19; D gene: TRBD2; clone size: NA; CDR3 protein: CASSRTSGSYNEQFF; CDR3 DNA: TGTGCCAGTAGCCGGACTAGCGGGAGCTACAATGAGCAGTTCTTC